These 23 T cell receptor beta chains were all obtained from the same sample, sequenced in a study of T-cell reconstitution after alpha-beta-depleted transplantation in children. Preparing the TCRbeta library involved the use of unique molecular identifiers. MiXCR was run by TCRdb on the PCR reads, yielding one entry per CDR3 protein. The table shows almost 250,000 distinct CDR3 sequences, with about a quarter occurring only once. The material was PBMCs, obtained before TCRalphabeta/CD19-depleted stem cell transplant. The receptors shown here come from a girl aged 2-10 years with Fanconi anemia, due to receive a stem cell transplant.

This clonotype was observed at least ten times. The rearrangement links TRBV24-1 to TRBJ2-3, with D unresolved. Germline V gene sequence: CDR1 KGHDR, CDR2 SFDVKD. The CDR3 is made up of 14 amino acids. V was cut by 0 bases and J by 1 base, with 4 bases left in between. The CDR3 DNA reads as TGTGCCACCAGTGATTTGACCGGCACAGATACGCAGTATTTT. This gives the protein CATSDLTGTDTQYF.

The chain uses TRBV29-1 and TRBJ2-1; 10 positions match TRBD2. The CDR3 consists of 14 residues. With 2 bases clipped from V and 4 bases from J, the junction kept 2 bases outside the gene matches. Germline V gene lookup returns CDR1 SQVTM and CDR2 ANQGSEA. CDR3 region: CSVETSGIYNEQFF. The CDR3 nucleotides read TGCAGCGTTGAAACTAGCGGGATTTACAATGAGCAGTTCTTC.

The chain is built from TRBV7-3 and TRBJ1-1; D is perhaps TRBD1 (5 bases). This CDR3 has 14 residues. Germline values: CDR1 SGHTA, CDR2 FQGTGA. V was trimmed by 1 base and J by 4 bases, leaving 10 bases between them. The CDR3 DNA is TGTGCCAGCAGCTTAAGGGGCAATCCCACTGAAGCTTTCTTT. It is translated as CASSLRGNPTEAFF.

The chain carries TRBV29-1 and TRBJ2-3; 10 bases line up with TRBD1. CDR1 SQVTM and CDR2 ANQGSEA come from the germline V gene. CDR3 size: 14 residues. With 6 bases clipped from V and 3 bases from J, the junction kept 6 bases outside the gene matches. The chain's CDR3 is CSVGQGVGTDTQYF. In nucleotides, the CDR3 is TGCAGCGTAGGACAGGGGGTGGGTACAGATACGCAGTATTTT.

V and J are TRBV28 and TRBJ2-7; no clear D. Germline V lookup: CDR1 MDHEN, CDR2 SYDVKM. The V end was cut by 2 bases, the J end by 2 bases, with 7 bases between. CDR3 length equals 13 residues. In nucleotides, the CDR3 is TGTGCCAGCAGTTTAGTCGGCACCTACGAGCAGTACTTC. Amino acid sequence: CASSLVGTYEQYF.

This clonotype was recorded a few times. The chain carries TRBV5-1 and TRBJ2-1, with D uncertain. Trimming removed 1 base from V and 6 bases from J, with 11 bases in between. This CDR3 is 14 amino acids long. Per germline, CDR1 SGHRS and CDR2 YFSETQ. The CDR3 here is CASSLWVTGNEQFF. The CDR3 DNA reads TGCGCCAGCAGCTTGTGGGTCACGGGCAATGAGCAGTTCTTC.

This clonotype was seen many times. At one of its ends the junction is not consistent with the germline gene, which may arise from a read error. For the CDR3, the DNA is TGTGCCAGCAGCTTAGGCAATCAGCCCCAGCATTTT. It is translated as CASSLGNQPQHF. The chain links TRBV12-3 or TRBV12-4 to TRBJ1-5, with D hard to call. The CDR3 has 12 amino acids.

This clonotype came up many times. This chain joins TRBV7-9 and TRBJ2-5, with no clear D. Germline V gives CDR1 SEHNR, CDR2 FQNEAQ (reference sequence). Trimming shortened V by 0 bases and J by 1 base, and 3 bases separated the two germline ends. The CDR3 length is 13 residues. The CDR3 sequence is CASSLAIQETQYF. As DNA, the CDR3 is TGTGCCAGCAGCTTAGCGATCCAAGAGACCCAGTACTTC.

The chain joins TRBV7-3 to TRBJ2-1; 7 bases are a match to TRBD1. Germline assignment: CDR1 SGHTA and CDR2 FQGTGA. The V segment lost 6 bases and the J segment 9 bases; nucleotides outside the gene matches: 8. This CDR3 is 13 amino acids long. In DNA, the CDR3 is TGTGCCAGCAGTTCAGACAGGGTGAGTGAGCAGTTCTTC. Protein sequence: CASSSDRVSEQFF.

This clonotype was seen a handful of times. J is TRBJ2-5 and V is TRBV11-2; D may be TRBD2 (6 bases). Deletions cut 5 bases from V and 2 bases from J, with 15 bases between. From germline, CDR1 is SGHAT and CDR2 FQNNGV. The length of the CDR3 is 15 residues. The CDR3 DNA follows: TGTGCCAGCAGCGGACCGGGGACTCCACAAGAGACCCAGTACTTC. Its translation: CASSGPGTPQETQYF. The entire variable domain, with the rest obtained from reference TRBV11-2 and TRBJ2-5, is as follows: EAGVAQSPRYKIIEKRQSVAFWCNPISGHATLYWYQQILGQGPKLLIQFQNNGVVDDSQLPKDRFSAERLKGVDSTLKIQPAKLEDSAVYLCASSGPGTPQETQYFGPGTRLLVL.

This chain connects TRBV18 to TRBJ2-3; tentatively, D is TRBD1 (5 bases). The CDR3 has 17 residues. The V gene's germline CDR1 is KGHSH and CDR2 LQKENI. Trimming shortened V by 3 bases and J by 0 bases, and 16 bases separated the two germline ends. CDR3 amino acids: CASSPLPETVSTDTQYF. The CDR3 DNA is TGTGCCAGCTCACCGTTACCGGAGACAGTTAGCACAGATACGCAGTATTTT.

The DNA of the CDR3 is TGTGCCACCGGGGGACAGGGGTACACCGGGGAGCTGTTTTTT. Its protein product is CATGGQGYTGELFF. The chain combines TRBV15 with TRBJ2-2, with 10 bases lining up with TRBD1. The junction had 3 bases not matched to a gene; V was cut back by 8 bases and J by 3 bases. Germline CDR1 reads LNHNV; CDR2 reads YYDKDF (reference sequence). The CDR3 extends over 14 amino acids. The full variable domain, in which reference TRBV15 and TRBJ2-2 provide the parts outside the CDR3, is DAMVIQNPRYQVTQFGKPVTLSCSQTLNHNVMYWYQQKSSQAPKLLFHYYDKDFNNEADTPDNFQSRRPNTSFCFLDIRSPGLGDTAMYLCATGGQGYTGELFFGEGSRLTVL.

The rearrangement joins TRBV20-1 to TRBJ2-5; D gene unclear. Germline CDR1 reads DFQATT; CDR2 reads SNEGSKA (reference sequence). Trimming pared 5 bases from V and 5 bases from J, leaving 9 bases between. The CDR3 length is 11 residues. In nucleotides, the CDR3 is TGCAGTGCTGTGGCTGGTGAGACCCAGTACTTC. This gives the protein CSAVAGETQYF.

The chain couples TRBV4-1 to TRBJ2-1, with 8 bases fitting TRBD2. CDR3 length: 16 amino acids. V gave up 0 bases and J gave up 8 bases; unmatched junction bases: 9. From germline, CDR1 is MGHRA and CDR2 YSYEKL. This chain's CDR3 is CASSQDSGTSSDEQFF. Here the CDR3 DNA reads TGCGCCAGCAGCCAAGATTCCGGGACTAGTAGCGATGAGCAGTTCTTC.

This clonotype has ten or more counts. CDR3 sequence: CSADRDNNEKLFF. CDR3 DNA sequence: TGCAGTGCTGACCGGGACAATAATGAAAAACTGTTTTTT. The gene calls are TRBV20-1 and TRBJ1-4, with D possibly being TRBD1 (6 bases). The CDR3 is 13 residues long. The germline gives CDR1 DFQATT, CDR2 SNEGSKA (reference sequence). V lost 5 bases to trimming and J lost 4 bases, with 11 bases between them.

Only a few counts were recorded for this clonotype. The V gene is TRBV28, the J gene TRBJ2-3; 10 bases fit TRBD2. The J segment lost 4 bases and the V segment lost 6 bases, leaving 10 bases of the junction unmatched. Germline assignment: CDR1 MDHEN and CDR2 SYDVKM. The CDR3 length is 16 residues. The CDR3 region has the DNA TGTGCCAGCAGCCCCGCTAGCGGGAGAGGGGCAGATACGCAGTATTTT. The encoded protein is CASSPASGRGADTQYF.

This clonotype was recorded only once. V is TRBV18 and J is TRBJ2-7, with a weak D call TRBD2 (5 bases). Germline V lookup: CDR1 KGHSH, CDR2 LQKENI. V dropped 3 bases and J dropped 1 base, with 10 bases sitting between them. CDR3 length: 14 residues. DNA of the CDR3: TGTGCCAGCTCACCGAGGGTCGAGTCCTACGAGCAGTACTTC. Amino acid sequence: CASSPRVESYEQYF.

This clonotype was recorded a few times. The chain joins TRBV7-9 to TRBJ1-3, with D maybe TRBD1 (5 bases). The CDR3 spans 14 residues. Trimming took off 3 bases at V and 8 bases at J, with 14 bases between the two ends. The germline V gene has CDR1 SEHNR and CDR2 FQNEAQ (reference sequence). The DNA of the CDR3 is TGTGCCAGCAGCTTTCCGGGACGTCCGGACACCATATATTTT. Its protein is CASSFPGRPDTIYF. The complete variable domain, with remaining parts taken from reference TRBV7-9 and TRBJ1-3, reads DTGVSQNPRHKITKRGQNVTFRCDPISEHNRLYWYRQTLGQGPEFLTYFQNEAQLEKSRLLSDRFSAERPKGSFSTLEIQRTEQGDSAMYLCASSFPGRPDTIYFGEGSWLTVV.

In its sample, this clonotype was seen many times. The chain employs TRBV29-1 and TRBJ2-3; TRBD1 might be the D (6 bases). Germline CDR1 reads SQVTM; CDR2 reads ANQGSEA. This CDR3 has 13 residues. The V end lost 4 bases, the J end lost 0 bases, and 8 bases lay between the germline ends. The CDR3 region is CSVGTASTDTQYF. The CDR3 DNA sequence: TGCAGCGTTGGGACAGCAAGCACAGATACGCAGTATTTT.

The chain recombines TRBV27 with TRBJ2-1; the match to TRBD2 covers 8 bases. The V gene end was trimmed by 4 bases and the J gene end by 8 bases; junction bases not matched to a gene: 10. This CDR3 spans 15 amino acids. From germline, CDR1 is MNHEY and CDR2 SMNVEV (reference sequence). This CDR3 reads CASSSEGGGFDEQFF. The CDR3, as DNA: TGTGCCAGCAGTTCAGAGGGCGGGGGGTTCGATGAGCAGTTCTTC.

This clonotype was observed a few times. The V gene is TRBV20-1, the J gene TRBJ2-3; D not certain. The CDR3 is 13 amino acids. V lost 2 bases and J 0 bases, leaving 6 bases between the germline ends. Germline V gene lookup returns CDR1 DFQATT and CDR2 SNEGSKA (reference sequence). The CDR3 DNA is TGCAGTGCTAGACCCACTAGCACAGATACGCAGTATTTT. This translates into CSARPTSTDTQYF.

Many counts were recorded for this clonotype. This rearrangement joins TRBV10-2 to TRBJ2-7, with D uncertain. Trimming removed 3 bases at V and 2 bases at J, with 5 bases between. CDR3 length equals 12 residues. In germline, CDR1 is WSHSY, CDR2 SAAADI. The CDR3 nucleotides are TGCGCCAGCAGTGACTTTACCTACGAGCAGTACTTC. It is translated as CASSDFTYEQYF.

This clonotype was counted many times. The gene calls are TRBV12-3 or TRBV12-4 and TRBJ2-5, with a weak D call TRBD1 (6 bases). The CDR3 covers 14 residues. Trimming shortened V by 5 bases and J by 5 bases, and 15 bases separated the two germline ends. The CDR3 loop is CASSQQQGLETQYF. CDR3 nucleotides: TGTGCCAGCAGTCAACAACAGGGTCTGGAGACCCAGTACTTC.